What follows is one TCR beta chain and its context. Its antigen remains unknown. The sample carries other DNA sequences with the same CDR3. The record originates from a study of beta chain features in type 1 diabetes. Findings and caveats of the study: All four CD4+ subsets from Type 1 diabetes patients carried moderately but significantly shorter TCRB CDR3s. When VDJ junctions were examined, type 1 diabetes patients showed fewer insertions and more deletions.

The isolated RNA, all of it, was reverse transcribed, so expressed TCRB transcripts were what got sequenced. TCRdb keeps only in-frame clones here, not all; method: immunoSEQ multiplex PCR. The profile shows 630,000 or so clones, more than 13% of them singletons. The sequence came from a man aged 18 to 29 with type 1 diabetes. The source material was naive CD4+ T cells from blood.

The CDR3 spells CASSLGATDTQYF. CDR3 sequence (DNA): TGCGCCAGCAGCTTGGGGGCGACAGATACGCAGTATTTT. J is TRBJ2-3 and V is TRBV5-1, with no clear D. The CDR3 runs 13 residues. V was clipped by 0 bases and J by 3 bases, with 5 bases between them. Germline loops: CDR1 SGHRS, CDR2 YFSETQ.